The present entry profiles one T cell receptor beta chain with its context. The antigen is undetermined. The germline gives CDR1 SGDLS, CDR2 YYNGEE. Between the trimmed V and J ends, which lost 3 bases and 1 base, there was a span of 7 bases. CDR3 size: 13 residues. The study ran its PCR with 60 Vbeta and 13 Jbeta primers. Clones were sequenced by immunoSEQ multiplex PCR, and TCRdb holds only the in-frame ones, with some missing. The data hold 150,000 to 200,000 clones, with around 75% observed a single time. The data stem from a study of cytomegalovirus exposure and HLA in healthy donors. Study results and limitations: As a later analysis revealed, the rate of TCR association differed by HLA locus, with DRB1 most and HLA-C fewest.

The V gene is TRBV9, the J gene TRBJ1-1; no reliable D call. The source of this sequence is a man aged 35 to 55 in good health and CMV-seropositive. Sequences were obtained from PBMCs. This CDR3 is CASSDRGNTEAFF. The CDR3 nucleotides are TGTGCCAGCAGCGACCGGGGGAACACTGAAGCTTTCTTT.